Reported below is one T cell receptor (beta chain). Reverse transcription used roughly 0.45 to 1 ug RNA and random hexamers. immunoSEQ multiplex PCR amplified TCR beta CDR3 across 54 Vbeta, 13 Jbeta. TCRdb re-called the immunoSEQ multiplex PCR reads through MiXCR, storing one row per CDR3 protein. The repertoire holds 300,000 to 350,000 distinct CDR3 sequences, with around 92% as singletons. These data originate in a study of CD8 T cells in Susac syndrome. The CDR3 length is 17 residues. Between the trimmed V and J ends, which lost 2 bases and 2 bases, there was a span of 17 bases. Per the germline V gene, CDR1 is SGHTA and CDR2 is FQGNSA.

The sequencing sample was made of CD4+ T cells from PBMCs. The genes are TRBV7-2 and TRBJ2-3; D gene uncertain. This TCR came from a human donor with multiple sclerosis. Here the CDR3 DNA reads TGTGCCAGCAGCTTACTGACGAATCCCCCATTCACAGATACGCAGTATTTT. Amino acids: CASSLLTNPPFTDTQYF.